A selection of T cell receptor beta chains follows, all from one sample in a study of monozygotic twins with inflammatory bowel disease. From its re-call of the 5' RACE reads, TCRdb lists each CDR3 protein once, without DNA. The sample table includes about 160,000 distinct CDR3 sequences. The sample was blood. All receptors derive from a human donor with ulcerative colitis or Crohn's disease, or a healthy co-twin of an affected twin (not recorded which). Both conserved end residues are part of each CDR3.

cdr3_aa	v_call	j_call
CASSPPRGPPRQYF	TRBV9	TRBJ2-7
CASKRVGNQPQHF	TRBV6-1	TRBJ1-5
CSARRIPEAFF	TRBV20-1	TRBJ1-1
CASSFGTTQETQYF	TRBV5-1	TRBJ2-5
CTSSLRQGIPEAFF	TRBV5-1	TRBJ1-1
CASSQGAGMFYEQYF	TRBV14	TRBJ2-7
CASRLNPQRIQHEQYF	TRBV5-5	TRBJ2-7
CASSESGTGSYEQYF	TRBV25-1	TRBJ2-7
CASRDTLRDLTGTEAFF	TRBV6-1	TRBJ1-1
CASSLPGRGDTQYF	TRBV28	TRBJ2-3
CASSYGTGEETQYF	TRBV5-1	TRBJ2-5
CASSPEGLQVEAFF	TRBV19	TRBJ1-1
CASSIGARRDTQYF	TRBV19	TRBJ2-3
CASSLVQGAGEQYF	TRBV7-2	TRBJ2-7
CASSWGQLNTEAFF	TRBV7-2	TRBJ1-1
CASSKRHGTGTLAGNTIYF	TRBV11-2	TRBJ1-3
CASSLLGQGNEQFF	TRBV11-1	TRBJ2-1
CASSLPQGATNEKLFF	TRBV7-6	TRBJ1-4
CASSLQGLRAQYF	TRBV11-2	TRBJ2-5
CSVDTINGYTF	TRBV29-1	TRBJ1-2
CASSQVSGGAADTQYF	TRBV3-1	TRBJ2-3
CSARGSEVYNSPLHF	TRBV20-1	TRBJ1-6
CASSVTGNTEAFF	TRBV9	TRBJ1-1
CASSFVADSKWNTQYF	TRBV5-6	TRBJ2-3
CASSLPLVQQDTGELFF	TRBV5-6	TRBJ2-2
CASSALSSGTGGGELFF	TRBV4-2	TRBJ2-2
CASLDSVQDEQFF	TRBV10-2	TRBJ2-1
CASSSNRGFPSYEQYF	TRBV27	TRBJ2-7
CASSPDVTSGGYNEQFF	TRBV4-1	TRBJ2-1
CSAPGQANTEAFF	TRBV20-1	TRBJ1-1
CASSQDSREAFF	TRBV3-1	TRBJ1-1
CASSLAGDGSYNEQFF	TRBV5-1	TRBJ2-1
CASSFLAVSSYNEQFF	TRBV28	TRBJ2-1
CASSVTGNSYNEQFF	TRBV28	TRBJ2-1
CAWSRPDSMNTEAFF	TRBV30	TRBJ1-1
CASSLRDRGGNEQYF	TRBV7-8	TRBJ2-7
CASSLGGIPSYEQYF	TRBV5-4	TRBJ2-7
CASSVGLSSTDTQYF	TRBV11-2	TRBJ2-3
CASSSDREFNQPQHF	TRBV7-9	TRBJ1-5
CASSGSGSGTYEQYF	TRBV28	TRBJ2-7
CASSGLAGGMNTGELFF	TRBV5-1	TRBJ2-2
CASSYTPEAYEQYF	TRBV6-5	TRBJ2-7
CASSLGGGPGYTF	TRBV7-9	TRBJ1-2
CAWSLSGVSGNTIYF	TRBV30	TRBJ1-3
CASSSTSGSYEQYF	TRBV6-2/TRBV6-3	TRBJ2-7
CASSRRAGELFF	TRBV4-3	TRBJ2-2
CASSLPIGPREQYF	TRBV28	TRBJ2-7